Listed here are 6 T cell receptor beta chains from one sample, sequenced in a study of shared clonotypes between healthy human individuals. Data came from immunoSEQ multiplex PCR; TCRdb stores just in-frame clones and leaves some out. The repertoire holds about 2.2 million clones, with 80% to 95% as singletons. Naive CD8 populations comprised CD45RO-negative cells positively selected for CCR7, excluding terminally differentiated effector memory CD45RA+ cells. The sequencing input was naive CD8+ T cells from PBMCs. The receptor source for this set is a young man in good health. Some clones in this sample may be carry-over from other donors' samples.

This rearrangement joins TRBV15 to TRBJ2-5; D not certain. The CDR3 runs to 16 residues. V was clipped by 5 bases and J by 4 bases, with 20 bases between them. Germline V gene sequence: CDR1 LNHNV, CDR2 YYDKDF (reference sequence). For the CDR3, the DNA is TGTGCCACCAGCCCCTCCCCGCGAACGAGCAGAGAGACCCAGTACTTC. Its translation: CATSPSPRTSRETQYF.

In this sample, this clone turned up once. V is TRBV19 and J is TRBJ1-1, with TRBD1 matching 9 bases. From germline, CDR1 is LNHDA and CDR2 SQIVND (reference sequence). J gave up 1 base and V 8 bases, and 8 bases lay outside the gene matches. The CDR3 has 15 amino acids. For the CDR3, the DNA is TGTGCCAGTTTCCGGGACAGGGAGGGGAACACTGAAGCTTTCTTT. It yields the protein CASFRDREGNTEAFF.

This chain joins TRBV6-1 and TRBJ2-7; the match to TRBD2 covers 9 bases. The germline V gene has CDR1 MNHNS and CDR2 SASEGT. Unmatched junction bases numbered 10, after V lost 7 bases and J lost 6 bases. There are 14 residues in the CDR3. CDR3: CASIGREGGSEQYF. CDR3 DNA sequence: TGTGCCAGCATTGGGCGGGAGGGAGGCTCCGAGCAGTACTTC.

The rearrangement joins TRBV27 to TRBJ1-5, with D possibly matching TRBD1 (5 bases). The germline CDR1 and CDR2 sequences are MNHEY and SMNVEV (reference sequence). The CDR3 spans 16 residues. The ends were cut back, 1 base at V and 2 bases at J, with 12 bases in the middle. This CDR3 reads CASSLWGGSGNQPQHF. CDR3 DNA sequence: TGTGCCAGCAGTTTATGGGGGGGGAGTGGCAATCAGCCCCAGCATTTT.

This chain uses TRBV28 with TRBJ1-2; 7 bases line up with TRBD1. This CDR3 region has 13 residues. Trimming cost V 6 bases and J 8 bases; bases outside gene matches: 9. Germline values: CDR1 MDHEN, CDR2 SYDVKM. In DNA, the CDR3 is TGTGCCAGCAGCCTTGCCGGGACAGACGGCTACACCTTC. Translating gives CASSLAGTDGYTF.

V is TRBV5-1 and J is TRBJ2-7; D is ambiguous. The V gene's germline CDR1 is SGHRS and CDR2 YFSETQ. The CDR3 sequence is 16 residues long. V was clipped by 3 bases and J by 5 bases, with 21 bases between them. This CDR3 reads CASSSGPAAKIHEQYF. In DNA form, the CDR3 reads TGCGCCAGCAGCTCCGGCCCGGCAGCTAAAATCCACGAGCAGTACTTC.